In its sample, the clone carrying this T cell receptor beta chain was seen a few times. Its antigen is unknown. Sorting of CD4+ naive, central memory, regulatory and stem cell-like memory cells was performed via CD45RO/CCR7/CD25/CD127/CD95/CD27. Reverse transcribing all isolated RNA meant expressed TCRB transcripts were sequenced. Only in-frame clones appear in the TCRdb table, and some are missing; sequencing was by immunoSEQ multiplex PCR. In the table there are 300,000 to 400,000 clones, around a tenth of which are singletons. The data originate from a study of beta chain features in type 1 diabetes. Study-wide results and caveats: In all four CD4+ subsets, TCRB CDR3 length was significantly, moderately reduced in type 1 diabetes.

Sequencing was carried out using central memory CD4+ T cells from blood. This sequence was found in a man in his thirties or forties with type 1 diabetes.

The CDR3 DNA reads TGTGCCAGCAGTGGGTCGGCCAGGAGAAATTCCTACGAGCAGTACTTC. Its translation: CASSGSARRNSYEQYF. This chain connects TRBV6-1 to TRBJ2-7; D remains ambiguous. Germline V gene lookup returns CDR1 MNHNS and CDR2 SASEGT. There are 16 residues in the CDR3. V lost 4 bases, J lost 1 base, and 17 bases lay in between.